What follows is one T cell receptor beta chain and its context. This sample stems from a study of blood T cell repertoires in COVID-19. It was during active infection that Seattle patients were enrolled and then longitudinally followed. Germline CDR1 is SGHRS and CDR2 is YFSETQ. The CDR3 sequence is 16 residues long. V lost 3 bases and J lost 3; bases outside the gene matches: 5. Under the authors' procedure: The authors estimated nucleated cell counts from reference gene primer amplification. The assay was immunoSEQ multiplex PCR, and TCRdb's table has in-frame clones only and misses some. V and J calls and clone size are those listed in that table; D and trimming were worked out from the DNA. This table holds some 80,000 clones, just over 90% found once.

The rearrangement uses TRBV5-1 and TRBJ2-1; 11 nucleotides match TRBD2. This receptor was identified in a man aged 50 to 59 with COVID-19, enrolled during active disease. The sample taken for sequencing was peripheral blood. The CDR3 region is CASSWGLAGGYNEQFF. CDR3 sequence (DNA): TGCGCCAGCAGCTGGGGGCTAGCGGGAGGCTACAATGAGCAGTTCTTC.